This passage covers 26 T cell receptor beta chains from one sample sequenced in a study of liver allograft versus peripheral blood T cells. About the study: Hepatic allograft T cell receptor repertoires were evaluated relative to those present in recipients' peripheral blood.

TCRdb reprocessed the reads via MiXCR and lists one record per CDR3 protein. The sample records several thousand distinct CDR3 sequences, 15% to 20% being singletons. Receptor source: a human patient who had a liver transplant. Some T cells may arise from the graft donor.

Concerning this clonotype: A much larger clonotype is one base distant, so this may be a read error. The chain carries TRBV6-5 and TRBJ1-2; perhaps TRBD1 as D (6 bases). Trimming removed 0 bases at V and 3 bases at J, with 14 bases between. The CDR3 totals 16 residues. The germline V gene has CDR1 MNHEY and CDR2 SVGAGI. The CDR3: CASSYSWGRGYYGYTF. Here the CDR3 DNA reads TGTGCCAGCAGTTACTCGTGGGGCAGGGGTTACTATGGCTACACCTTC.

This clonotype counts as medium-sized (0.01 to 0.1%). This sequence joins TRBV19 and TRBJ2-1, with D perhaps TRBD1 (6 bases). The CDR3 runs 16 residues. The germline V and J ends were trimmed by 0 bases and 7 bases, with 16 bases remaining between them. Germline-derived CDR1 and CDR2 are LNHDA and SQIVND (reference sequence). This chain's CDR3 is CASSIDWGLDWNEQFF. CDR3 nucleotides: TGTGCCAGTAGTATAGATTGGGGGCTTGATTGGAATGAGCAGTTCTTC.

This clonotype was recorded only once. V usage is TRBV9 and J usage is TRBJ1-6; possible D gene TRBD1, 6 bases. The germline CDR1 and CDR2 sequences are SGDLS and YYNGEE. With 0 bases removed from V and 5 bases from J, the gap between germline ends came to 9 bases. This CDR3 has 15 residues. The chain's CDR3 is CASSVGTADNSPLHF. The CDR3 region has the DNA TGTGCCAGCAGCGTAGGGACAGCCGATAATTCACCCCTCCACTTT.

This clonotype was seen repeatedly, ten times or more. J is TRBJ2-2 and V is TRBV6-5, with 12 bases identical to TRBD2. Losses at the gene ends were 7 bases for V and 3 bases for J; bases not matched to a gene: 6. Germline V lookup: CDR1 MNHEY, CDR2 SVGAGI. This CDR3 has 16 residues. CDR3 DNA sequence: TGTGCCAGCACCGAACTAGCGGGGGGTTACACCGGGGAGCTGTTTTTT. Translated: CASTELAGGYTGELFF.

The chain has TRBV27 and TRBJ1-6; no firm D call. The CDR3 spans 16 residues. The V end lost 2 bases, the J end lost 6 bases, and 14 bases lay between the germline ends. Per the germline V gene, CDR1 is MNHEY and CDR2 is SMNVEV (reference sequence). CDR3 sequence (DNA): TGTGCCAGCAGTTTAAGCCCGGCGGCCGGTAATTCACCCCTCCACTTT. It yields the protein CASSLSPAAGNSPLHF.

This clonotype is medium-sized in the sample. The J gene is TRBJ1-2, the V gene TRBV19; possible D gene TRBD1, 6 bases. The CDR3 sequence is 16 residues long. Deletions cut 5 bases from V and 2 bases from J, with 18 bases between. The germline V gene encodes CDR1 LNHDA and CDR2 SQIVND (reference sequence). As DNA, the CDR3 is TGTGCCAGTAGTCCAAAACCAGGGGATAAGAACTATGGCTACACCTTC. This codes for CASSPKPGDKNYGYTF.

The J gene is TRBJ1-2, the V gene TRBV14, with TRBD1 identical over 7 bases. After removal of 0 bases from V and 7 bases from J, the junction contained 11 bases not matched to a gene. CDR3 length: 16 amino acids. The germline V gene has CDR1 SGHDN and CDR2 FVKESK. This chain's CDR3 is CASSQEWRGRAGGYTF. CDR3 DNA sequence: TGTGCCAGCAGCCAAGAATGGAGGGGGCGCGCAGGTGGCTACACCTTC.

This clonotype was seen more than once but under ten times. This sequence joins TRBV27 and TRBJ2-7, with D possibly being TRBD2 (6 bases). Germline values: CDR1 MNHEY, CDR2 SMNVEV (reference sequence). CDR3 length equals 14 residues. The germline V and J ends were trimmed by 5 bases and 0 bases, with 11 bases remaining between them. CDR3 protein: CASSAGLSSYEQYF. In DNA form, the CDR3 reads TGTGCCAGCAGTGCGGGACTCTCCTCCTACGAGCAGTACTTC.

This clonotype is judged medium-sized. The chain employs TRBV6-6 and TRBJ1-2, with D possibly matching TRBD1 (5 bases). The germline CDR1 and CDR2 sequences are MNHNY and SVGAGI (reference sequence). The CDR3 sequence is 14 residues long. With 4 bases removed from V and 3 bases from J, the gap between germline ends came to 12 bases. CDR3 sequence (DNA): TGTGCCAGCAGTTCCTCGGGACGGTACTATGGCTACACCTTC. This sequence encodes CASSSSGRYYGYTF.

Notes on this clonotype: A much more abundant neighbour one base away suggests this may be a read error. V is TRBV6-1 and J is TRBJ1-5, with unresolved D. The V gene lost 8 bases and the J gene lost 5 bases, with 13 bases spanning the gap. The CDR3 has 13 amino acids. CDR1 and CDR2 from the germline V gene are MNHNS and SASEGT. For the CDR3, the DNA is TGTGCCAGCGAAGTGGAATGTCATCAGCCCCAGCATTTT. This encodes CASEVECHQPQHF.

This clonotype was counted ten times or more. The chain is built from TRBV6-1 and TRBJ2-7, with 7 bases aligning to TRBD2. In germline, CDR1 is MNHNS, CDR2 SASEGT. The CDR3 is 16 residues long. Trimming at V came to 2 bases and at J to 1 base, leaving 8 bases not matched to a gene. CDR3 sequence: CASSESSWGGSYEQYF. The CDR3 bases are TGTGCCAGCAGTGAAAGTAGTTGGGGGGGATCCTACGAGCAGTACTTC.

This chain joins TRBV11-2 and TRBJ2-7; D is ambiguous. The CDR3 contains 11 residues. Trimming removed 4 bases from V and 4 bases from J, with 5 bases in between. Germline V gives CDR1 SGHAT, CDR2 FQNNGV. The CDR3 nucleotides read TGTGCCAGCAGCTCCCGGTACGAGCAGTACTTC. Its translation: CASSSRYEQYF.

The DNA of the CDR3 is TGCGCCAGCAGTCACAGCTTGAACACTGAAGCTTTCTTT. Translation: CASSHSLNTEAFF. The genes are TRBV10-2 and TRBJ1-1; the D is unclear. The CDR3 runs to 13 residues. Germline V CDR1 and CDR2: WSHSY, SAAADI. The germline V and J ends were trimmed by 5 bases and 0 bases, with 7 bases remaining between them.

This clonotype is labeled as medium-sized (0.01 to 0.1%). The rearrangement links TRBV7-9 to TRBJ1-1; 10 nucleotides line up with TRBD1. Trimming took 5 bases from V and 6 from J; bases not matched to a gene: 6. Germline CDR1 and CDR2: SEHNR and FQNEAQ (reference sequence). The CDR3 sequence is 14 residues long. The CDR3 DNA sequence: TGTGCCAGCAGCCAACTCGACAGGGGGCCTGAAGCTTTCTTT. Translated, it gives CASSQLDRGPEAFF.

Many counts were recorded for this clonotype. The chain combines TRBV7-9 with TRBJ2-7, with D perhaps TRBD2 (5 bases). V was pared by 5 bases and J by 4 bases, with 9 bases between. This CDR3 has 12 residues. From germline, CDR1 is SEHNR and CDR2 FQNEAQ (reference sequence). The CDR3 DNA follows: TGTGCCAGCAGCCCGGCGGGTTACGAGCAGTACTTC. It yields the protein CASSPAGYEQYF.

V usage is TRBV6-2 or TRBV6-3 and J usage is TRBJ1-2, with D hard to call. Germline V gives CDR1 MNHEY, CDR2 SVGEGT. With 2 bases removed from V and 13 bases from J, the gap between germline ends came to 14 bases. The CDR3 extends over 12 amino acids. CDR3 region: CASSYPKPSATF. In DNA form, the CDR3 reads TGTGCCAGCAGTTACCCGAAGCCCTCGGCCACCTTC.

CDR3 amino acids: CASSAARYGNTEAFF. CDR3 bases: TGTGCCAGCAGCGCCGCGAGGTATGGGAACACTGAAGCTTTCTTT. The chain uses TRBV9 and TRBJ1-1; D not certain. Germline V gives CDR1 SGDLS, CDR2 YYNGEE. The CDR3 runs to 15 residues. Trimming stripped 3 bases from V and 1 base from J, with 13 bases between.

This clonotype has a single count. One base away lies a much larger clone, so this may be a sequencing read error. The V gene is TRBV6-1, the J gene TRBJ1-2, with 7 bases that match TRBD1. Germline values: CDR1 MNHNS, CDR2 SASEGT. This CDR3 is 16 amino acids long. CDR3: CAISESTWDSNYGYTF. The DNA of the CDR3 is TGTGCCATCAGTGAAAGTACGTGGGACAGTAACTATGGCTACACCTTC.

Sample share makes this clonotype medium-sized (0.01 to 0.1%). V and J are TRBV13 and TRBJ2-7; unclear D gene. Germline loops: CDR1 PRHDT, CDR2 FYEKMQ (reference sequence). V shed 5 bases and J shed 3 bases, with 11 bases lying between them. This CDR3 comprises 13 residues. The CDR3 loop reads CASSHESVYEQYF. The CDR3 region has the DNA TGTGCCAGCAGCCACGAAAGTGTCTACGAGCAGTACTTC.

This clonotype was detected only a few times. The J gene is TRBJ1-1, the V gene TRBV5-4; D call uncertain. Trimming removed 0 bases from V and 1 base from J, with 4 bases in between. The CDR3 runs to 13 residues. The V gene's germline CDR1 is SGHNT and CDR2 YYREEE (reference sequence). This CDR3 is CASSLGTNTEAFF. CDR3 sequence (DNA): TGTGCCAGCAGCTTGGGCACGAACACTGAAGCTTTCTTT.

Many counts were recorded for this clonotype. V gene TRBV27 combines with J gene TRBJ1-1; TRBD1 matches at 7 bases. The CDR3 sequence is 15 residues long. The V segment lost 5 bases and the J segment 0 bases; nucleotides outside the gene matches: 6. Germline CDR1 is MNHEY and CDR2 is SMNVEV (reference sequence). DNA for the CDR3: TGTGCCAGCAGTGCCCACAGGGGTGTGAACACTGAAGCTTTCTTT. It is translated as CASSAHRGVNTEAFF.

This clonotype was picked up a small number of times. This chain uses TRBV19 with TRBJ1-6; 7 nucleotides align to TRBD1. Germline V gives CDR1 LNHDA, CDR2 SQIVND (reference sequence). The CDR3 consists of 16 residues. With 5 bases clipped from V and 7 bases from J, the junction kept 11 bases outside the gene matches. CDR3 loop: CASSYIGTAINSPLHF. CDR3 sequence (DNA): TGTGCCAGTAGTTATATCGGGACAGCGATCAATTCACCCCTCCACTTT.

This clonotype was counted only a few times. It is likely a read error: a sequence one base away is far more abundant. The CDR3 coding sequence is TGTGCCAGCAGTGAGAGGACTGGAAACACCATATATTTT. Translation gives CASSERTGNTIYF. The J gene is TRBJ1-3, the V gene TRBV6-5; no firm D call. Germline loops: CDR1 MNHEY, CDR2 SVGAGI. The CDR3 runs 13 residues. V lost 5 bases to trimming and J lost 2 bases, with 7 bases between them.

Details on this clonotype: A read error may explain this, as a much larger clone is one base away. CDR3 amino acids: CASSLRGENYEKYF. In DNA form, the CDR3 reads TGTGCCAGCAGCTTAAGGGGTGAGAACTACGAGAAGTACTTC. This rearrangement joins TRBV11-1 to TRBJ2-7; possible D gene TRBD1, 5 bases. The CDR3 is 14 amino acids. Germline CDR1 SGHAT, CDR2 FQDESV (reference sequence).

In its sample, this clonotype ranks as medium-sized. The chain uses TRBV29-1 and TRBJ1-1; no clear D gene. This CDR3 has 14 amino acids. Germline V CDR1 and CDR2: SQVTM, ANQGSEA. V lost 1 base and J 1 base, leaving 10 bases between the germline ends. For the CDR3, the DNA is TGCAGCGTTGAAGGGGATCAGAAGAACACTGAAGCTTTCTTT. It encodes CSVEGDQKNTEAFF.

The chain recombines TRBV25-1 with TRBJ1-6, with D unresolved. This CDR3 comprises 15 residues. V was cut by 0 bases and J by 13 bases, with 16 bases left in between. Germline V gives CDR1 MGHDK, CDR2 SYGVNS. CDR3: CASSEYDDVSYPLHF. As DNA, the CDR3 is TGTGCCAGCAGTGAATACGACGACGTTAGTTACCCCCTCCACTTT.